The rows below give T cell receptor beta chains drawn from one sample of a study of early T cells in non-severe SARS-CoV-2 infection. MiXCR, run by TCRdb on the 5' RACE reads, gives a single entry per CDR3 protein. The data show tens of thousands of distinct CDR3 sequences, 4.5% to 7.5% seen once. The sequencing sample was made of whole blood. These receptors were obtained from an adult who was a healthcare worker with PCR-confirmed SARS-CoV-2 infection or an uninfected control (not recorded which). The CDR3 runs from the conserved cysteine through the conserved F or W. Fields, in order: CDR3 DNA, CDR3 protein, V gene, CDR3 length, clone size, D gene, J gene. A D gene is named only where the DNA matches it firmly. Clone size appears in some rows only: once, few, many, or a class for an expanded clone.

CDR3 DNA: TGTGCCAGCACCACCCGCAGGCGGATGAACACTGAAGCTTTCTTT
CDR3 protein: CASTTRRRMNTEAFF
V gene: TRBV12-3/TRBV12-4
CDR3 length: 15
clone size: many
D gene: NA
J gene: TRBJ1-1

CDR3 DNA: TGTGCCAGCAGGGTAGCTGGGACGAACACTGAAGCTTTCTTT
CDR3 protein: CASRVAGTNTEAFF
V gene: TRBV12-3/TRBV12-4
CDR3 length: 14
clone size: few
D gene: NA
J gene: TRBJ1-1

CDR3 DNA: TGTGCCAGCAGCCTCGGACAGAGCTTTGGGGATACGCAGTATTTT
CDR3 protein: CASSLGQSFGDTQYF
V gene: TRBV7-6
CDR3 length: 15
clone size: many
D gene: NA
J gene: TRBJ2-3

CDR3 DNA: TGTGCCACCAGCAGAGACCCGGGACACTCCTACGAGCAGTACTTC
CDR3 protein: CATSRDPGHSYEQYF
V gene: TRBV15
CDR3 length: 15
clone size: many
D gene: NA
J gene: TRBJ2-7

CDR3 DNA: TGTGCCAGTAGTAACGGAGCAACTAATGAAAAACTGTTTTTT
CDR3 protein: CASSNGATNEKLFF
V gene: TRBV19
CDR3 length: 14
clone size: many
D gene: NA
J gene: TRBJ1-4

CDR3 DNA: TGCAGTGCTAGGCCAACGTCTAACGTCGGTGAGCAGTTCTTC
CDR3 protein: CSARPTSNVGEQFF
V gene: TRBV20-1
CDR3 length: 14
clone size: many
D gene: NA
J gene: TRBJ2-1

CDR3 DNA: TGTGCCTGGACAAGGCGGACGAGCTCCTACGAGCAGTACTTC
CDR3 protein: CAWTRRTSSYEQYF
V gene: TRBV30
CDR3 length: 14
clone size: many
D gene: NA
J gene: TRBJ2-7

CDR3 DNA: TGTGCCAGCAGTTCCGGCAGACTCTATGGCTACACCTTC
CDR3 protein: CASSSGRLYGYTF
V gene: TRBV12-3/TRBV12-4
CDR3 length: 13
clone size: many
D gene: NA
J gene: TRBJ1-2

CDR3 DNA: TGTGCCAACAGTTCTGACGCCATTAATTCACCCCTCCACTTT
CDR3 protein: CANSSDAINSPLHF
V gene: TRBV12-3/TRBV12-4
CDR3 length: 14
clone size: NA
D gene: NA
J gene: TRBJ1-6

CDR3 DNA: TGTGCCACCAGCCCGCGGGGAGGGGGCCTCACAGATACGCAGTATTTT
CDR3 protein: CATSPRGGGLTDTQYF
V gene: TRBV15
CDR3 length: 16
clone size: NA
D gene: NA
J gene: TRBJ2-3

CDR3 DNA: TGCAGTGCTAGAGCGGCTAGCGGGAACCCTAGCACAGATACGCAGTATTTT
CDR3 protein: CSARAASGNPSTDTQYF
V gene: TRBV20-1
CDR3 length: 17
clone size: many
D gene: TRBD2
J gene: TRBJ2-3

CDR3 DNA: TGTGCCAGCTCACCCGTGCTTTGGACACCCTCTAGCAATCAGCCCCAGCATTTT
CDR3 protein: CASSPVLWTPSSNQPQHF
V gene: TRBV18
CDR3 length: 18
clone size: many
D gene: NA
J gene: TRBJ1-5

CDR3 DNA: TGTGCCAGCAGCCCTAGCGGGAGGGGCTACAATGAGCAGTTCTTC
CDR3 protein: CASSPSGRGYNEQFF
V gene: TRBV5-6
CDR3 length: 15
clone size: many
D gene: TRBD2
J gene: TRBJ2-1

CDR3 DNA: TGTGCCAGCAGGGGAGTCTTAGACTACAATGAGCAGTTCTTC
CDR3 protein: CASRGVLDYNEQFF
V gene: TRBV7-9
CDR3 length: 14
clone size: NA
D gene: NA
J gene: TRBJ2-1

CDR3 DNA: TGTGCCAGCAGCTCCCCGGGGTTGGCGGCAGATACGCAGTATTTT
CDR3 protein: CASSSPGLAADTQYF
V gene: TRBV5-4
CDR3 length: 15
clone size: many
D gene: NA
J gene: TRBJ2-3

CDR3 DNA: TGTGCCAGCAGTTACGCACAGGGGGGAATCGACGAGCAGTACTTC
CDR3 protein: CASSYAQGGIDEQYF
V gene: TRBV6-6
CDR3 length: 15
clone size: few
D gene: TRBD1
J gene: TRBJ2-7

CDR3 DNA: TGTGCCAGTAAACCCGGGAACATCCTGGGGTACAATGAGCAGTTCTTC
CDR3 protein: CASKPGNILGYNEQFF
V gene: TRBV12-3/TRBV12-4
CDR3 length: 16
clone size: many
D gene: NA
J gene: TRBJ2-1

CDR3 DNA: TGTGCCAGCAGCCAAGATGGCCGGGGGGATGGCTACACCTTC
CDR3 protein: CASSQDGRGDGYTF
V gene: TRBV4-2
CDR3 length: 14
clone size: many
D gene: NA
J gene: TRBJ1-2

CDR3 DNA: TGTGCCAGCAGACAGCAGGGGGTTGGTTTGGAAAGACTGTTTTTT
CDR3 protein: CASRQQGVGLERLFF
V gene: TRBV7-2
CDR3 length: 15
clone size: many
D gene: TRBD1
J gene: TRBJ1-4

CDR3 DNA: TGTGCCACCAGCAGAGATTCACAGGGTAGCTATGGCTACACCTTC
CDR3 protein: CATSRDSQGSYGYTF
V gene: TRBV15
CDR3 length: 15
clone size: NA
D gene: NA
J gene: TRBJ1-2

CDR3 DNA: TGCAGTGCTAGAGTGGTCCACAATGAGCAGTTCTTC
CDR3 protein: CSARVVHNEQFF
V gene: TRBV20-1
CDR3 length: 12
clone size: many
D gene: NA
J gene: TRBJ2-1

CDR3 DNA: TGTGCCAGCAGCTTAGCGGGACTGGCGGTAGATACGCAGTATTTT
CDR3 protein: CASSLAGLAVDTQYF
V gene: TRBV7-9
CDR3 length: 15
clone size: many
D gene: NA
J gene: TRBJ2-3

CDR3 DNA: TGCAGCGTTGAGGAGGGTGGCTACACCTTC
CDR3 protein: CSVEEGGYTF
V gene: TRBV29-1
CDR3 length: 10
clone size: many
D gene: NA
J gene: TRBJ1-2

CDR3 DNA: TGTGCCAGCACCTTTGGAGCGAACACCGGGGAGCTGTTTTTT
CDR3 protein: CASTFGANTGELFF
V gene: TRBV12-3/TRBV12-4
CDR3 length: 14
clone size: few
D gene: NA
J gene: TRBJ2-2

CDR3 DNA: TGCAGCGTCCAGGGGGCAGGGAACGAGACCCAGTACTTC
CDR3 protein: CSVQGAGNETQYF
V gene: TRBV29-1
CDR3 length: 13
clone size: few
D gene: TRBD1
J gene: TRBJ2-5

CDR3 DNA: TGTGCCAGCAGTTACTCTGGGTATAGCAATCAGCCCCAGCATTTT
CDR3 protein: CASSYSGYSNQPQHF
V gene: TRBV6-5
CDR3 length: 15
clone size: many
D gene: NA
J gene: TRBJ1-5

CDR3 DNA: TGTGCCAGCAGTTTACGACTAGCGGGAGTAGGTTCCTACAATGAGCAGTTCTTC
CDR3 protein: CASSLRLAGVGSYNEQFF
V gene: TRBV27
CDR3 length: 18
clone size: NA
D gene: TRBD2
J gene: TRBJ2-1

CDR3 DNA: TGCGCCAGCAGCCAAGACCGGCAGAGAGAGACCCAGTACTTC
CDR3 protein: CASSQDRQRETQYF
V gene: TRBV4-1
CDR3 length: 14
clone size: many
D gene: NA
J gene: TRBJ2-5

CDR3 DNA: TGTGCCAGCAGCGTCCGCTTGTCGCGGGACAACAATGAGCAGTTCTTC
CDR3 protein: CASSVRLSRDNNEQFF
V gene: TRBV9
CDR3 length: 16
clone size: many
D gene: NA
J gene: TRBJ2-1

CDR3 DNA: TGTGCCAGCAAGCCCGGATTGAACACTGAAGCTTTCTTT
CDR3 protein: CASKPGLNTEAFF
V gene: TRBV27
CDR3 length: 13
clone size: NA
D gene: NA
J gene: TRBJ1-1

CDR3 DNA: TGTGCCAGCACCGGGACGGTCTACGAGCAGTACTTC
CDR3 protein: CASTGTVYEQYF
V gene: TRBV28
CDR3 length: 12
clone size: many
D gene: NA
J gene: TRBJ2-7

CDR3 DNA: TGCAGTGCTAGGGCCGGGGGGAACACTGAAGCTTTCTTT
CDR3 protein: CSARAGGNTEAFF
V gene: TRBV20-1
CDR3 length: 13
clone size: NA
D gene: NA
J gene: TRBJ1-1

CDR3 DNA: TGTGCCATCAGTGAGGGGGCCGGGACGCCGGGCAATCAGCCCCAGCATTTT
CDR3 protein: CAISEGAGTPGNQPQHF
V gene: TRBV10-3
CDR3 length: 17
clone size: many
D gene: NA
J gene: TRBJ1-5

CDR3 DNA: TGTGCCAGCAGTTCCGGGACTACGTACACCGGGGAGCTGTTTTTT
CDR3 protein: CASSSGTTYTGELFF
V gene: TRBV2
CDR3 length: 15
clone size: many
D gene: TRBD2
J gene: TRBJ2-2

CDR3 DNA: TGCGCCAGCAGCTTGGAGGTACTGGGCAGCTACGAGCAGTACTTC
CDR3 protein: CASSLEVLGSYEQYF
V gene: TRBV5-1
CDR3 length: 15
clone size: medium-sized
D gene: NA
J gene: TRBJ2-7

CDR3 DNA: TGTGCCAGCAGCTTAAGTGAGCGGAGCACAGATACGCAGTATTTT
CDR3 protein: CASSLSERSTDTQYF
V gene: TRBV7-9
CDR3 length: 15
clone size: many
D gene: NA
J gene: TRBJ2-3

CDR3 DNA: TGTGCCCGGTCGATCAGCTCCTATAATTCACCCCTCCACTTT
CDR3 protein: CARSISSYNSPLHF
V gene: TRBV30
CDR3 length: 14
clone size: many
D gene: NA
J gene: TRBJ1-6

CDR3 DNA: TGCAGCGTTGCTGAGGTAGATACGCAGTATTTT
CDR3 protein: CSVAEVDTQYF
V gene: TRBV29-1
CDR3 length: 11
clone size: many
D gene: NA
J gene: TRBJ2-3

CDR3 DNA: TGTGCCAGCTCTCTTCCGGCGGGGGATGGCTACACCTTC
CDR3 protein: CASSLPAGDGYTF
V gene: TRBV18
CDR3 length: 13
clone size: many
D gene: NA
J gene: TRBJ1-2

CDR3 DNA: TGTGCCAGCAGCCACGCAGCTCCGAACACCGGGGAGCTGTTTTTT
CDR3 protein: CASSHAAPNTGELFF
V gene: TRBV3-1
CDR3 length: 15
clone size: many
D gene: NA
J gene: TRBJ2-2